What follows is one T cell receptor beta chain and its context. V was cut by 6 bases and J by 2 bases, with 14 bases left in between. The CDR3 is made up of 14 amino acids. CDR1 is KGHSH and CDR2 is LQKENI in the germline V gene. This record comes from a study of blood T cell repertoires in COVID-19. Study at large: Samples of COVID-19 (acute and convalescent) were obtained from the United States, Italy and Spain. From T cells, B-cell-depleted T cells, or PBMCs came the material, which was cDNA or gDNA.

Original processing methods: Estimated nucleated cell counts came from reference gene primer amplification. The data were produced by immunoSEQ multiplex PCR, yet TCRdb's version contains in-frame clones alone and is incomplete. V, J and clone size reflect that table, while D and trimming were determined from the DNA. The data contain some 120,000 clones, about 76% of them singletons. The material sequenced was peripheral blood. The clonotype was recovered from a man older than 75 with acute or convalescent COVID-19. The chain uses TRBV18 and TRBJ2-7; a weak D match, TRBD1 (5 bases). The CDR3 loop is CASSDQGFTYEQYF. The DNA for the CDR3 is TGTGCCAGCTCCGACCAGGGATTTACCTACGAGCAGTACTTC.